This T cell receptor beta chain stems from a study of cytomegalovirus exposure and HLA in healthy donors (dated by TCRdb to about 2017). Some background on the complete study: An earlier analysis of approximately 600 of the donors reported 250 to 300 Gb of sequence data and 120 million or so unique TCR beta sequences from about 180 million T cells. A later genetic analysis used genome-wide SNP genotypes for about 60% of the roughly 700 donors, treating that subset as a discovery cohort. In addition to the first cohort of several hundred subjects, a separate validation cohort of 100 to 150 different subjects was used. An early release that covered fewer than 800 HLA-typed donors contained around 330 gigabases of sequencing data and 85 million to 100 million unique TCR sequences. Typing coverage differed by locus: A, B, C, DRB1 and DQB1 were typed in about 620-640 donors, DQA1 in 522, DPA1 in some 610, and DPB1 in roughly 470. A later analysis re-examined previously published TCR beta repertoires from 600 to 700 donors and added high-resolution HLA genotyping to investigate patterns of TCR occurrence. Among the roughly 400 genotyped donors, 81% belonged to the genetic ancestry cluster associated with self-reported Caucasian donors. Alongside the repertoire data, information on donor age, sex, ethnicity and CMV serostatus was compiled. About 5 DR-DQ haplotypes were handled as single units for association and clustering, since linkage in the cohort was strong. The later analysis used no new phenotypic data to find candidate immune exposures, relying instead on TCR beta sequences and their occurrence across donors. Among roughly 400 genotyped donors of the cohort, an average of approximately 200,000 unique TCR beta nucleotide sequences was sequenced per donor, of which approximately 19% were non-productive. The study used immunosequencing to profile the T cell repertoires of approximately 630 subjects and linked those repertoires to cytomegalovirus serostatus. All discovery cohort repertoires had been generated on a single sequencing platform. In an earlier analysis of about 590 of the donors, high-throughput TCR beta sequencing was used to judge whether each TCR beta V gene segment behaved as functional or pseudogenic. HLA typing covered class I and class II loci at four-digit resolution. The study aimed to test whether cataloging public T cell receptors could reveal signatures of past pathogen exposure. To predict cytomegalovirus infection status, the study combined high-throughput TCR immunosequencing, statistical association of individual TCRs with disease status, and machine learning. The paper's findings and limits, for the study overall: It was suggested by the authors that the approach could potentially be generalized to other disease states and immunological phenotypes. In an earlier analysis of some 550 of the donors, most TCR beta V segments were observed in productive rearrangements about 90% or about 30% of the time, broadly matching IMGT annotations. Correlated functional status among segregating V segments might reflect linkage disequilibrium, but an unknown experimental factor could not be ruled out. Most TCR sequences were seen in very few donors, while some public TCRs were found in many individuals. A later analysis found that TCR association rates varied across HLA loci, with DRB1 alleles showing the most associated TCRs and HLA-C alleles the fewest. At a false discovery rate of 0.05, a later analysis linked about 17,000 TCR beta sequences to specific HLA alleles. A later genetic analysis associated a missense DCLRE1C variant with V-gene and J-gene trimming of TCR beta chains, and an independent cohort replicated the association. In both the original and validation cohorts, the classifier was reported to diagnose cytomegalovirus status with high specificity and sensitivity. In vitro tests confirmed that a few of the cytomegalovirus-associated TCR beta chains recognize cytomegalovirus antigens. HLA typing was unavailable for some donors at each locus, so association tests used only the typed subset. Sequencing depth was assumed to be roughly uniform across donors in the presence/absence analyses, though that assumption may not hold. CMV serostatus was the only immune exposure information available for the cohort. Most CMV-associated TCR beta chains appeared to be HLA-restricted in a later analysis, and the HLA associations seemed to be driven largely by CMV exposure. A cluster of highly shared sequence variants was judged likely to be a technical artifact of the sequencing pipeline. Several of the top co-occurrence clusters appeared to be linked to parvovirus B19, influenza, CMV and Epstein-Barr virus, according to a later analysis. Because counts were too low, approximately 18 rarely observed V segments, including chromosome 9 orphons, were excluded from the earlier analysis of about 500 of the donors. When HLA alleles, especially DR and DQ, strongly co-occurred, attributing TCR associations to individual alleles was difficult. A later analysis found that HLA-associated TCR beta chains were more clonally expanded and had lower generation probabilities than equally common non-associated chains. A further reported finding was that TCR beta sequences accurately predicted the HLA-A and HLA-B alleles for most subjects in the first cohort. A total of 150 to 200 TCR beta chains were listed by the study as associated with cytomegalovirus. This cohort had only TCR beta chains sequenced, and the lack of alpha or paired-chain data limited which features could be detected. Some IMGT-functional V segments, including TRBV6-2 and TRBV6-3, could not be told apart with the 87-base-pair reads, so those segments were excluded. In a later genetic analysis, fewer N-insertions in productive TCRs were reported among donors in an Asian-associated ancestry cluster than the approximately 670-donor mean.

V loses 0 bases at its end and J loses 0 bases; junction bases beyond the gene matches: 4. For CDR1 and CDR2, the germline V gene lists SGHTA and FQGNSA. The CDR3 has 18 amino acids, counting the end cysteine and phenylalanine. The read is trimmed to its CDR3 DNA, 54 bases read in frame from base 1. A word on this clone: This clone's antigen is unknown. Base-call qualities are not available, and no considerably larger clone is one nucleotide away.

The cohort consisted of approximately 690 healthy bone marrow donors. At the time of sampling, all cohort members were nominally healthy, though unrecorded immune exposures were likely present. The donor was CMV seronegative and belonged to the group of roughly 330 seronegative cohort members. Every donor gave a peripheral blood sample, and the peripheral blood mononuclear cells from that sample were used for TCR beta sequencing. The Qiagen DNeasy Blood Extraction Kit was used to extract genomic DNA from the blood cell samples. The method was the immunoSEQ multiplex PCR assay. A mixture of 60 forward primers for TCR Vbeta segments and 13 reverse primers for TCR Jbeta segments was used in the multiplex PCR. A multiplex PCR assay on genomic DNA amplified the CDR3 region of rearranged TCR beta genes. On the Illumina HiSeq System, the amplified TCR beta libraries were sequenced as 87-base-pair reads. Under the source paper's analysis protocol: Across the roughly 600 repertoires, a later analysis counted tens of millions of unique TCR beta chains, 8.5 million to 12 million of which were shared by at least two donors. Raw reads were error-corrected and collapsed into unique sequences with a nearest-neighbor algorithm that merged closely related sequences to remove PCR and sequencing errors. Alignment of CDR3 sequences to IMGT reference sequences was used to assign V, D and J gene segments. For a sequence to be retained, a match of at least six nucleotides was required to both a V gene segment and a J gene segment. Rearrangements were classified as productive when the CDR3 lacked stop codons and remained in frame with V and J, and all other rearrangements were classified as non-productive. CDR3 was defined according to IMGT convention as the region running from the second conserved V-encoded cysteine to the conserved J-encoded phenylalanine. In an earlier analysis of around 600 of the donors, sequences lacking an unambiguous match to a single V gene segment were excluded. In an earlier analysis of approximately 550 of the donors, V segments were called functional above 56.7% productive rearrangements and were called segregating when the between-donor standard deviation exceeded 5%. A statistical classification framework was built to diagnose cytomegalovirus status from the catalog of TCR beta chain sequences. In a later analysis, V and J genes were assigned by comparing TCR nucleotide sequences against IMGT/GENE-DB human TR gene sequences. A later analysis assigned CDR3 sequences and most-parsimonious VDJ recombination scenarios with the TCRdist pipeline. A later analysis defined each TCR beta chain by its CDR3 amino acid sequence plus V-gene family, and excluded reads lacking a unique V-gene family. In a later analysis, 450 to 600 highly shared, low-generation-probability nucleotide sequences were removed to address suspected cross-contamination and a sequencing artifact. In a later analysis, a clonal expansion index was calculated for each public chain from normalized within-repertoire ranks of inferred template counts. Generation probabilities in a later analysis came from a VDJ recombination model fitted to out-of-frame rearrangements, and those results were checked against IGoR. In a later analysis, TCR-TCR, TCR-HLA and TCR-CMV co-occurrence was scored with hypergeometric tests, and a repertoire-size bias correction was applied to TCR pairs. A later analysis estimated false discovery rates by permuting HLA or CMV assignments 20 times. In a later analysis, co-occurring TCRs were grouped using DBSCAN, and TCRdist sequence similarity was added for clustering within HLA-allele-positive subsets. Repertoires with fewer than 30,000 or more than 120,000 public chains, plus five repertoires with anomalous nucleotide sharing, were excluded from co-occurrence clustering. Here the immuneACCESS table is served through TCRdb, limited to in-frame sequences with V and J called. Missing clones are a known gap in these copies; in checked studies unresolved V genes cover under half, and the rest lacks a known reason. Clone size and V and J calls were adopted from that table, with D and trimming inferred from the DNA. For this sample the table gives roughly 160,000 clones, of which approximately 80% were detected only once. The ten most abundant clones make up 1.2% of the sample.

This receptor was obtained from a boy younger than 10 in good health and CMV-seronegative. The V and J genes are TRBV7-2 and TRBJ2-3, with 12 bases matching TRBD2. The sequencing sample was made of PBMCs. The bases read TGTGCCAGCAGCTTAGCGCCGGGGACTAGCGGGAGCACAGATACGCAGTATTTT. The encoded protein is CASSLAPGTSGSTDTQYF.